This entry is about one TCR beta chain. Its antigen is unidentified. The sample's treatment: over 15 received Ad26.COV2.S at low or high dose, single or two shots; several received placebo; per-sample allocation not given. Day 63 after the first vaccine or placebo injection was the time point for sampling. This adult donor, from Boston, was 18-55 years old. TCRdb's copy holds only in-frame clones and misses some; the assay was immunoSEQ multiplex PCR. The table includes hundreds of thousands of clones, 70% to 90% detected once. The sample originates from a study of Ad26.COV2.S vaccination and SARS-CoV-2 variants. Study-wide background: Of the COV1001 trial arms, the Ad26.COV2.S arm included the donor. Points from the study as a whole: Substantial post-vaccination breadth of spike-specific CD8+ and CD4+ T cell responses was reported. Vaccinated and placebo-treated recipients had similar non-spike TCR breadth.

The germline gives CDR1 LNHDA, CDR2 SQIVND (reference sequence). The CDR3 has 15 amino acids. Deletions cut 1 base from V and 3 bases from J, with 10 bases between. This TCR was sampled from a person between 18 and 65 years old who received the Ad26.COV2.S COVID-19 vaccine or a placebo. The chain carries TRBV19 and TRBJ1-5, with a weak D call TRBD1 (5 bases). The source was peripheral blood, collected in a trial of Ad26.COV2.S vaccine versus placebo. DNA for the CDR3: TGTGCCAGTAGTATAGGGGCGGGGGACAATCAGCCCCAGCATTTT. This translates into CASSIGAGDNQPQHF. Full variable domain (rest looked up from reference TRBV19 and TRBJ1-5): DGGITQSPKYLFRKEGQNVTLSCEQNLNHDAMYWYRQDPGQGLRLIYYSQIVNDFQKGDIAEGYSVSREKKESFPLTVTSAQKNPTAFYLCASSIGAGDNQPQHFGDGTRLSIL.